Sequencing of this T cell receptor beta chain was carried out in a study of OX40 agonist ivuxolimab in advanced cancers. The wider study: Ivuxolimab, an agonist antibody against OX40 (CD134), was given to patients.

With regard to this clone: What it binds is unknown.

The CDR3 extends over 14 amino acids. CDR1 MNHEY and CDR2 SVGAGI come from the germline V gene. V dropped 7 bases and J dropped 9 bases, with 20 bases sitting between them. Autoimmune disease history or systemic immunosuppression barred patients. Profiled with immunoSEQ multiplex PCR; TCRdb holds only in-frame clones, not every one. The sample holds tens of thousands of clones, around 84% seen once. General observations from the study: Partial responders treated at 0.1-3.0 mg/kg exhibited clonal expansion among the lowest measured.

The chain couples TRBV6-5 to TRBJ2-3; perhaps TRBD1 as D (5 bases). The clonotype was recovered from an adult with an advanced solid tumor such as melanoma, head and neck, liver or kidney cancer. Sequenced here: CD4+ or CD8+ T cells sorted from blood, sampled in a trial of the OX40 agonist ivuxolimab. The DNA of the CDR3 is TGTGCCAGCAAAACTGGGGCCGCAATAGAAACGCAGTATTTT. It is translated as CASKTGAAIETQYF.